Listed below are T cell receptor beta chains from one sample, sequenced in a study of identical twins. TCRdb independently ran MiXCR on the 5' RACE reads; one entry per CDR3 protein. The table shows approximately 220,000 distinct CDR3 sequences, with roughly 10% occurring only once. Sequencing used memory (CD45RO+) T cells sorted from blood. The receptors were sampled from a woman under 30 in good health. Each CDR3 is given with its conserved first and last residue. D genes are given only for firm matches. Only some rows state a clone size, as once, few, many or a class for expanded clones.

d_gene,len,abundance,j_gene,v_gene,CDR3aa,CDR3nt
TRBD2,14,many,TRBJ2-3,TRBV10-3,CAIRRAGVTDTQYF,TGTGCCATCAGGAGAGCGGGGGTTACAGATACGCAGTATTTT
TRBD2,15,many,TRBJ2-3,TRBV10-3,CATLLAGGGTDTQYF,TGTGCCACGCTTCTAGCGGGAGGTGGCACAGATACGCAGTATTTT
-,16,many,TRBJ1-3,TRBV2,CASSEIPREPGNTIYF,TGTGCCAGCAGTGAAATCCCCAGGGAACCTGGAAACACCATATATTTT
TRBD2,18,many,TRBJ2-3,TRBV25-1,CASSETSGGYWGTDTQYF,TGTGCCAGCAGTGAGACTAGCGGGGGGTATTGGGGCACAGATACGCAGTATTTT
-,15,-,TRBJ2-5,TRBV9,CASSVGGFPGKTQYF,TGTGCCAGCAGCGTAGGTGGCTTCCCCGGGAAGACCCAGTACTTC
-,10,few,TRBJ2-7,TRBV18,CASPVYEQYF,TGTGCCAGTCCCGTCTACGAGCAGTACTTC
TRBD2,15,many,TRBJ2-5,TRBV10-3,CAISPSTSGQETQYF,TGTGCCATCAGTCCATCCACTAGCGGGCAAGAGACCCAGTACTTC
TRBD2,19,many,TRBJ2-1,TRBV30,CAWSRTSGTSGNRNNEQFF,TGTGCCTGGTCCCGAACCTCCGGGACTAGCGGGAATCGAAACAATGAGCAGTTCTTC
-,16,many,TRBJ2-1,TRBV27,CASSLAITDYTNEQFF,TGTGCCAGCAGTTTAGCTATAACGGACTATACCAATGAGCAGTTCTTC
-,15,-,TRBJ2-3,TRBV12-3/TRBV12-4,CASSHSAEYTDTQYF,TGTGCCAGCAGTCACTCGGCAGAATACACAGATACGCAGTATTTT
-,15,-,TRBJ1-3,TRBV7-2,CASSLGWLSGNTIYF,TGTGCCAGCAGCTTAGGTTGGCTCTCTGGAAACACCATATATTTT
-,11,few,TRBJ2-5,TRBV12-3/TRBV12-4,CASREAGTQYF,TGTGCCAGTAGGGAGGCGGGGACCCAGTACTTC
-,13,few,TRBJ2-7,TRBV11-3,CASSLGPAREQYF,TGTGCCAGCAGCCTCGGACCAGCCCGGGAGCAGTACTTC
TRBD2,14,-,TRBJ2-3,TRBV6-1,CASSTAGGADTQYF,TGTGCCAGCAGCACAGCCGGGGGGGCAGATACGCAGTATTTT
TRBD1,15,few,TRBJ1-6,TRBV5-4,CASSLDGQGYSPLHF,TGTGCCAGCAGCTTGGACGGACAGGGGTATTCACCCCTCCACTTT
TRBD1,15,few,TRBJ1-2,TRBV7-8,CASSSRQGRHYGYTF,TGTGCCAGCAGCTCGAGACAGGGGCGTCACTATGGCTACACCTTC
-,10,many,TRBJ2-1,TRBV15,CATARFEQFF,TGTGCCACCGCACGTTTTGAGCAGTTCTTC
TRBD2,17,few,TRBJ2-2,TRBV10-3,CAISAAPGTSDTGELFF,TGTGCCATCAGTGCGGCCCCCGGGACTAGCGATACCGGGGAGCTGTTTTTT
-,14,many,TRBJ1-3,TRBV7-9,CASTRVRAGNTIYF,TGTGCCAGCACCCGCGTGAGGGCTGGAAACACCATATATTTT
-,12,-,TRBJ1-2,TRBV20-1,CSAPMGSAGYTF,TGCAGTGCACCAATGGGGTCGGCTGGCTACACCTTC
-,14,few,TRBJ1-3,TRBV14,CASSQLVSGNTIYF,TGTGCCAGCAGCCAATTGGTCTCTGGAAACACCATATATTTT
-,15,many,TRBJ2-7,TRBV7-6,CASSPGDNKVYEQYF,TGTGCCAGCAGCCCAGGGGACAATAAAGTCTACGAGCAGTACTTC
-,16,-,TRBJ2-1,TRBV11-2,CASSLFGRQGEDEQFF,TGTGCCAGCAGCTTATTCGGCCGGCAGGGGGAGGATGAGCAGTTCTTC
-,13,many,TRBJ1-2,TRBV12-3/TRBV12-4,CASTFQGNYGYTF,TGTGCCAGCACCTTTCAGGGGAACTATGGCTACACCTTC
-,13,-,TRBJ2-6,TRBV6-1,CASRQQGANVLTF,TGTGCCAGCAGACAACAGGGGGCCAACGTCCTGACTTTC
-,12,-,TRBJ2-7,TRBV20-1,CSAVIRGVEQYF,TGCAGTGCCGTTATCAGGGGGGTCGAGCAGTACTTC
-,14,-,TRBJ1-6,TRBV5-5,CASSPAGTYSPLHF,TGTGCCAGCAGCCCCGCGGGAACTTATTCACCCCTCCACTTT
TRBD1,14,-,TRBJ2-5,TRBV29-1,CSVGAGGIGETQYF,TGCAGCGTTGGCGCAGGGGGAATTGGAGAGACCCAGTACTTC
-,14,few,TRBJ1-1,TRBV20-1,CSVPGQGSGTEAFF,TGCAGTGTTCCCGGCCAGGGATCGGGCACTGAAGCTTTCTTT
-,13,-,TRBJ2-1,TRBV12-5,CASSTTTTMSQFF,TGTGCTAGTAGTACCACCACTACAATGAGTCAGTTCTTC
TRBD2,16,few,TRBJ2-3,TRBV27,CASSPGTSFYTDTQYF,TGTGCCAGCAGTCCAGGGACTAGCTTTTATACAGATACGCAGTATTTT
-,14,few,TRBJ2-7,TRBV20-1,CSACEGGQSYEQYF,TGCAGTGCCTGTGAGGGGGGGCAATCCTACGAGCAGTACTTC
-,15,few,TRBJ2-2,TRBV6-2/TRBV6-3,CASSYRAEYTGELFF,TGTGCCAGCAGTTACCGGGCAGAATACACCGGGGAGCTGTTTTTT
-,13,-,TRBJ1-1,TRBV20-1,CRASGGGDTEAFF,TGCAGGGCCTCTGGGGGGGGAGACACTGAAGCTTTCTTT
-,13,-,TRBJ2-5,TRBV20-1,CSARGSSQETQYF,TGCAGTGCTAGGGGAAGCAGCCAAGAGACCCAGTACTTC
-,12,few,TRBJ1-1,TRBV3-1,CAIPQRNTEAFF,TGTGCCATCCCCCAGAGGAACACTGAAGCTTTCTTT
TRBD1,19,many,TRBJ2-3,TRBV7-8,CASSLGDRGANTETDTQYF,TGTGCCAGCAGCTTAGGGGACAGGGGGGCCAATACCGAAACAGATACGCAGTATTTT
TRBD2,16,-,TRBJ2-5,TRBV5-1,CASSNALAGGRETQYF,TGCGCCAGCAGCAACGCCCTAGCGGGGGGGCGGGAGACCCAGTACTTC
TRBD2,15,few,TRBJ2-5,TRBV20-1,CSAPAQAGGRETQYF,TGCAGTGCCCCTGCCCAAGCGGGGGGGCGGGAGACCCAGTACTTC
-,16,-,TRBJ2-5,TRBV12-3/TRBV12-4,CASSRSPGWGAETQYF,TGTGCCAGCAGCCGGTCACCAGGGTGGGGAGCAGAGACCCAGTACTTC
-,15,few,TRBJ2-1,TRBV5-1,CASSLAIRQYNEQFF,TGCGCCAGCAGCTTGGCCATTAGACAGTACAATGAGCAGTTCTTC
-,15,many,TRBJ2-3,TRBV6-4,CASSDGALSTDTQYF,TGTGCCAGCAGTGACGGAGCGCTAAGCACAGATACGCAGTATTTT
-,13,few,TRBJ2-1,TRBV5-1,CASILTTSDEQFF,TGCGCCAGCATCCTCACCACCTCCGATGAGCAGTTCTTC
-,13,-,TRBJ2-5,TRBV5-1,CASSRTPGETQYF,TGCGCCAGCAGCAGAACCCCAGGGGAGACCCAGTACTTC
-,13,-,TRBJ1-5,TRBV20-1,CSARAGGNQPQHF,TGCAGTGCTAGAGCCGGGGGCAATCAGCCCCAGCATTTT
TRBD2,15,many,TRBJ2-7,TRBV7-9,CASSLGASGRGEQYF,TGTGCCAGCAGCTTAGGAGCTAGCGGGAGAGGCGAGCAGTACTTC
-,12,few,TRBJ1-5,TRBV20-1,CSASSQGQPQHF,TGCAGTGCTAGTTCCCAAGGGCAGCCCCAGCATTTT
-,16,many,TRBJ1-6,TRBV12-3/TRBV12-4,CASSSVQGAYNSPLHF,TGTGCCAGCAGTTCCGTACAGGGTGCATATAATTCACCCCTCCACTTT
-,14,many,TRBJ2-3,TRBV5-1,CASSLATRAAIGYF,TGCGCCAGCAGCCTGGCCACCCGAGCCGCCATAGGGTATTTT
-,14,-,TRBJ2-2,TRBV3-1,CASSPRGNTGELFF,TGTGCCAGCAGCCCCAGGGGGAACACCGGGGAGCTGTTTTTT
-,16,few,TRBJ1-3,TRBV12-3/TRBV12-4,CASSLAGRSFGNTIYF,TGTGCCAGCAGTTTAGCGGGCAGATCCTTTGGAAACACCATATATTTT
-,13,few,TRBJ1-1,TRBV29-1,CSVELAAGTEAFF,TGCAGCGTTGAGTTAGCTGCGGGCACTGAAGCTTTCTTT
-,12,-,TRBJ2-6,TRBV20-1,CSAVQGANVLTF,TGCAGTGCTGTACAGGGGGCCAACGTCCTGACTTTC
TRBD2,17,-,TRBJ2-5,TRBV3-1,CASSPKVSSGGGETQYF,TGTGCCAGCAGCCCCAAAGTCAGTAGCGGGGGAGGGGAGACCCAGTACTTC
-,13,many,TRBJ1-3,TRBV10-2,CASSSSSGNTIYF,TGCGCCAGCAGTTCCTCCTCTGGAAACACCATATATTTT
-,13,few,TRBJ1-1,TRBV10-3,CAISPGLNTEAFF,TGTGCCATCAGCCCGGGGTTGAACACTGAAGCTTTCTTT
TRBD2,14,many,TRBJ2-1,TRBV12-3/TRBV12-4,CASSQGREGSEQFF,TGTGCCAGCAGTCAGGGACGGGAGGGTAGTGAGCAGTTCTTC
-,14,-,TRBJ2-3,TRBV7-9,CASSLGQGEDTQYF,TGTGCCAGCAGCTTAGGTCAGGGCGAAGATACGCAGTATTTT
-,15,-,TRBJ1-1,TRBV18,CASSRDRPRYTEAFF,TGTGCCAGCTCACGCGACAGGCCGCGATACACTGAAGCTTTCTTT
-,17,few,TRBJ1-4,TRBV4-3,CASSQEGYGATNEKLFF,TGCGCCAGCAGCCAAGAGGGTTACGGGGCAACTAATGAAAAACTGTTTTTT